Shown below are 29 T cell receptor beta chains from a single sample sequenced in a study of CXCR3-negative and CXCR3-positive naive CD8 T cells. UMI-labeled 5' RACE yielded the TRB cDNA libraries. No DNA is given; TCRdb re-called the 5' RACE reads and lists each CDR3 protein once. The sample totals about 43,000 distinct CDR3 sequences. The material sequenced was memory CD8+ T cells from blood. The source of these receptors is a human donor in good health. Some clones in this sample may be carry-over from other donors' samples.

The chain recombines TRBV7-9 with TRBJ2-3; lacking DNA, the TRBD2 call made by TCRdb goes unchecked. Germline V CDR1 and CDR2: SEHNR, FQNEAQ (reference sequence). This CDR3 region has 16 residues. The CDR3 protein is CASTKAGGLSTDTQYF.

This sequence joins TRBV10-2 and TRBJ1-6; TCRdb names TRBD1, which stays unverified in the absence of DNA. CDR3 size: 14 residues. Germline lookup yields CDR1 WSHSY and CDR2 SAAADI. Here the CDR3 reads CASKPETGGSPLHF.

V gene TRBV7-7 combines with J gene TRBJ2-5; TCRdb reports TRBD2, a call that lacks DNA to check it against. CDR1 SSHAT and CDR2 FNYEAQ come from the germline V gene (reference sequence). The CDR3 sequence is 15 residues long. CDR3 protein: CASSLTSGVMETQYF.

This sequence joins TRBV6-5 and TRBJ2-3; TCRdb returns TRBD2, unconfirmable since there is no DNA. Germline assignment: CDR1 MNHEY and CDR2 SVGAGI. The CDR3 is 14 residues long. The CDR3 sequence is CASSWGRATDTQYF.

The chain has TRBV15 and TRBJ2-1; lacking DNA, the TRBD1 call made by TCRdb goes unchecked. The CDR3 totals 16 residues. Germline values: CDR1 LNHNV, CDR2 YYDKDF (reference sequence). The CDR3 loop reads CATSRETGTGYNEQFF.

This chain uses TRBV10-3 with TRBJ2-1; as DNA is missing, the TRBD1 call by TCRdb cannot be tested. CDR1 and CDR2 (germline): ENHRY, SYGVKD. The CDR3 is made up of 15 amino acids. CDR3 residues: CAISGQGNTYNEQFF.

This chain connects TRBV5-6 to TRBJ2-7; the TRBD2 assignment by TCRdb is unverifiable without DNA. CDR1 and CDR2 (germline): SGHDT, YYEEEE. This CDR3 is built from 14 residues. The CDR3 spells CASSLSPGYGEQYF.

The rearrangement uses TRBV20-1 and TRBJ2-1. The CDR3 length is 12 residues. Looked up from germline, CDR1 is DFQATT and CDR2 is SNEGSKA (reference sequence). The CDR3 protein is CSARNLEYEQFF.

The chain combines TRBV20-1 with TRBJ2-3; TCRdb gives TRBD2 as the D gene, but with no DNA this cannot be confirmed. Germline CDR1 reads DFQATT; CDR2 reads SNEGSKA (reference sequence). This CDR3 is 17 amino acids long. CDR3 loop: CSARDYPTGREVDTQYF.

The chain links TRBV28 to TRBJ1-5. This CDR3 is 15 amino acids long. Germline CDR1 MDHEN, CDR2 SYDVKM. This CDR3 reads CASRSPWRSNQPQHF. Full variable domain (missing parts from reference TRBV28 and TRBJ1-5): DVKVTQSSRYLVKRTGEKVFLECVQDMDHENMFWYRQDPGLGLRLIYFSYDVKMKEKGDIPEGYSVSREKKERFSLILESASTNQTSMYLCASRSPWRSNQPQHFGDGTRLSIL.

The chain couples TRBV18 to TRBJ2-1; TCRdb gives TRBD2 as the D gene, but with no DNA this cannot be confirmed. The CDR3 runs 15 residues. CDR1 is KGHSH and CDR2 is LQKENI in the germline V gene. The CDR3 spells CASSPPLGLDDEQFF.

V gene TRBV4-3 combines with J gene TRBJ2-5; no DNA is available, so the TRBD1 call from TCRdb remains unchecked. The CDR3 loop spans 18 amino acids. From germline, CDR1 is LGHNA and CDR2 YSLEER. CDR3 protein: CASSQDWNSADSQETQYF.

The rearrangement uses TRBV3-1 and TRBJ2-1. The CDR3 has 14 amino acids. Per the germline V gene, CDR1 is LGHDT and CDR2 is YNNKEL (reference sequence). The CDR3 sequence is CASSQEGPYNEQFF.

CDR3 amino acids: CSARGARENYNEQFF. The chain recombines TRBV20-1 with TRBJ2-1; TCRdb reports TRBD1, a call that lacks DNA to check it against. Germline loops: CDR1 DFQATT, CDR2 SNEGSKA (reference sequence). The CDR3 contains 15 residues.

The chain carries TRBV6-2 or TRBV6-3 and TRBJ2-2; TCRdb lists TRBD1, though no DNA is available to test this call. Germline V gives CDR1 MNHEY, CDR2 SVGEGT. CDR3 length: 18 amino acids. CDR3 residues: CASSPLYDRDGNTRELFF.

The chain uses TRBV29-1 and TRBJ2-1. CDR1 and CDR2 from the germline V gene are SQVTM and ANQGSEA. This CDR3 is built from 11 residues. CDR3 region: CSPSPRNEQFF.

The chain uses TRBV2 and TRBJ2-1; TCRdb designates TRBD1, a call that cannot be tested without DNA. Germline V gene sequence: CDR1 SNHLY, CDR2 FYNNEI. The CDR3 contains 16 residues. The CDR3: CASNHRGQDLYNEQFF.

V gene TRBV7-6 combines with J gene TRBJ2-1; TCRdb gives TRBD1 as the D gene, but with no DNA this cannot be confirmed. This CDR3 contains 15 residues. Germline CDR1 is SGHVS and CDR2 is FNYEAQ. This CDR3 reads CASSLVVTPGAEQFF.

V gene TRBV29-1 combines with J gene TRBJ2-1; TCRdb designates TRBD1, a call that cannot be tested without DNA. Germline CDR1 reads SQVTM; CDR2 reads ANQGSEA. The CDR3 covers 12 residues. The chain's CDR3 is CSVEVAGNEQFF.

The chain has TRBV4-2 and TRBJ1-5; TCRdb picks TRBD1, but there is no DNA to check that call. Germline V gene lookup returns CDR1 LGHNA and CDR2 YNFKEQ. The CDR3 consists of 16 residues. The CDR3 sequence: CASSQEQGKGNQPQHF.

Here the CDR3 reads CASSHVGQGGYEQYF. The chain joins TRBV3-1 to TRBJ2-7; checking the TCRdb D call of TRBD1 is not possible without DNA. The CDR3 loop spans 15 amino acids. The germline CDR1 and CDR2 sequences are LGHDT and YNNKEL (reference sequence).

V is TRBV7-9 and J is TRBJ2-3. The CDR3 has 14 amino acids. Per the germline V gene, CDR1 is SEHNR and CDR2 is FQNEAQ (reference sequence). The CDR3 protein is CASSLATVADTQYF.

The chain has TRBV25-1 and TRBJ1-2. This CDR3 contains 15 residues. Germline CDR1 reads MGHDK; CDR2 reads SYGVNS. The CDR3 sequence: CASSESGVFHDGYTF.

The gene calls are TRBV7-9 and TRBJ2-7; TCRdb's D call, TRBD1, is unchecked because there is no DNA. This CDR3 spans 17 amino acids. The V gene's germline CDR1 is SEHNR and CDR2 FQNEAQ (reference sequence). The CDR3 loop is CASSLAPGTGTGHEQYF.

The chain couples TRBV11-2 to TRBJ2-3. This CDR3 has 13 amino acids. Germline values: CDR1 SGHAT, CDR2 FQNNGV. The CDR3 loop is CASSYYTTDTQYF. Full variable domain (remainder filled in from reference TRBV11-2 and TRBJ2-3): EAGVAQSPRYKIIEKRQSVAFWCNPISGHATLYWYQQILGQGPKLLIQFQNNGVVDDSQLPKDRFSAERLKGVDSTLKIQPAKLEDSAVYLCASSYYTTDTQYFGPGTRLTVL.

This chain connects TRBV4-3 to TRBJ2-1; lacking DNA, the TRBD1 call made by TCRdb goes unchecked. The CDR3 is 15 residues long. Germline V gene lookup returns CDR1 LGHNA and CDR2 YSLEER. CDR3 sequence: CASSQGTGGLNEQFF.

The chain uses TRBV28 and TRBJ2-3; the D call from TCRdb, TRBD2, cannot be confirmed without DNA. Germline lookup yields CDR1 MDHEN and CDR2 SYDVKM. The CDR3 has 15 residues. The CDR3 region is CASTGSGGSTDTQYF.

This chain connects TRBV9 to TRBJ1-1; the D call from TCRdb, TRBD1, cannot be confirmed without DNA. This CDR3 has 15 amino acids. Germline V gene data show CDR1 as SGDLS and CDR2 as YYNGEE. This chain's CDR3 is CASSVDSGGATEAFF.

This sequence joins TRBV4-1 and TRBJ1-1; as DNA is missing, the TRBD1 call by TCRdb cannot be tested. The CDR3 length is 16 residues. Looked up from germline, CDR1 is MGHRA and CDR2 is YSYEKL. The CDR3 sequence: CASSQVPPGSVTEAFF.